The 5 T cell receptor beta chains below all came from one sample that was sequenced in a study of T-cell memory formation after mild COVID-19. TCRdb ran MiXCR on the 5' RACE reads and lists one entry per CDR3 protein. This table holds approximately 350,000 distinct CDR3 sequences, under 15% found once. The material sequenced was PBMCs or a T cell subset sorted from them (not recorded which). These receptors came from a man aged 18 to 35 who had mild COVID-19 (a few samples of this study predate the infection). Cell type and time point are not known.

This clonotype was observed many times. The CDR3 region is CASSSSGGNQPQHF. The CDR3 DNA reads as TGTGCCAGCAGTTCATCAGGGGGCAATCAGCCCCAGCATTTT. V is TRBV12-3 or TRBV12-4 and J is TRBJ1-5, with a possible D match to TRBD1 (6 bases). The CDR3 totals 14 residues. Trimming pared 4 bases from V and 2 bases from J, leaving 9 bases between.

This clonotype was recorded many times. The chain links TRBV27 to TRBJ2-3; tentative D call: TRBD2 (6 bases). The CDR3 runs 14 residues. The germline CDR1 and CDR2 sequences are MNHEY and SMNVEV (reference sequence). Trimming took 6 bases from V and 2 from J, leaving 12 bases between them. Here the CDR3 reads CASSTTRLTDTQYF. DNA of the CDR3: TGTGCCAGCAGCACGACTAGGCTCACAGATACGCAGTATTTT.

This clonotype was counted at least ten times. The CDR3 here is CASSKTGNLNTEAFF. In DNA form, the CDR3 reads TGTGCCAGCAGCAAAACAGGGAACTTGAACACTGAAGCTTTCTTT. V gene TRBV6-5 combines with J gene TRBJ1-1; weak D call: TRBD1 (6 bases). Deletions cut 6 bases from V and 0 bases from J, with 14 bases between. Germline assignment: CDR1 MNHEY and CDR2 SVGAGI. There are 15 residues in the CDR3.

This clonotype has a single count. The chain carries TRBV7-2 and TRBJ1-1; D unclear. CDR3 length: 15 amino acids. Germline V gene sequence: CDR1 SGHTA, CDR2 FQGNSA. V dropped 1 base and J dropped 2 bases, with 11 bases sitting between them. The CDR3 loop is CASSLVAARNTEAFF. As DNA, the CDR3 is TGTGCCAGCAGCTTAGTTGCTGCCCGAAACACTGAAGCTTTCTTT. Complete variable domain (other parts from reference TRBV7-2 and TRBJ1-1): GAGVSQSPSNKVTEKGKDVELRCDPISGHTALYWYRQSLGQGLEFLIYFQGNSAPDKSGLPSDRFSAERTGGSVSTLTIQRTQQEDSAVYLCASSLVAARNTEAFFGQGTRLTVV.

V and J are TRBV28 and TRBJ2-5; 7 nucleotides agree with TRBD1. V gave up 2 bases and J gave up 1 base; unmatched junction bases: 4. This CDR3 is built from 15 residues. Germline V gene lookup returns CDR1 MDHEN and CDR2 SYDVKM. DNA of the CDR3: TGTGCCAGCAGTTTAATAGGGACAGTCCAAGAGACCCAGTACTTC. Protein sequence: CASSLIGTVQETQYF.